The clone carrying this T cell receptor beta chain was seen more than once but under ten times. Antigen: not known. CD8+ and CD4+ blood T cells underwent TCR beta sequencing. The patients who served as multiple sclerosis controls were treatment-naive and had stable or active relapsing-remitting disease that fulfilled the revised McDonald criteria. The sample originates from a study of CD8 T cells in Susac syndrome. Study observations and caveats: A relatively small number of individuals underwent TCR sequencing and HLA analysis.

J was trimmed by 6 bases and V by 3 bases; bases with no gene match: 3. CDR3 length equals 14 residues. CDR1 and CDR2 from the germline V gene are MNHEY and SMNVEV (reference sequence). A quantity of about 0.5 to 1 ug RNA underwent reverse transcription using random hexamers. The amplification used immunoSEQ multiplex PCR on TCR beta CDR3; it spanned 54 Vbeta and 13 Jbeta. TCRdb itself ran the immunoSEQ multiplex PCR reads through MiXCR, one entry per CDR3 protein. The sample yields about 400,000 distinct CDR3 sequences, 85% to 90% seen once. This receptor was obtained from a human donor with multiple sclerosis. The rearrangement links TRBV27 to TRBJ2-1, with 9 positions matching TRBD2. The sequenced sample consisted of CD8+ T cells from PBMCs. The CDR3 DNA follows: TGTGCCAGCAGTTTGGGACTAGCATCCAATGAGCAGTTCTTC. It translates to CASSLGLASNEQFF.